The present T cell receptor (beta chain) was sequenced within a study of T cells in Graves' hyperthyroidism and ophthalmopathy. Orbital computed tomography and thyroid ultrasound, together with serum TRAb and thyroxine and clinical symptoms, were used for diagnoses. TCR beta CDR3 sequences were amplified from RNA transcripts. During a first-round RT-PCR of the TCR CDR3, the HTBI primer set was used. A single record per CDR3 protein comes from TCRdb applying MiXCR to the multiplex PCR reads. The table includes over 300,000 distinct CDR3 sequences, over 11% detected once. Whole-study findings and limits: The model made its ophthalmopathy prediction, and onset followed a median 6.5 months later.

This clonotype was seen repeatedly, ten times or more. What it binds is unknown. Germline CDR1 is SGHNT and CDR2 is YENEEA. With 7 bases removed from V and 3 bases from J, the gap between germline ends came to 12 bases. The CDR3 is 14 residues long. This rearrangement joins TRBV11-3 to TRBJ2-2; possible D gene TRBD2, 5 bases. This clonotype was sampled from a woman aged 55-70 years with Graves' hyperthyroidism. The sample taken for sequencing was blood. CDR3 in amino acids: CASTIHGDTGELFF. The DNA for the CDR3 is TGTGCCAGCACGATCCACGGGGACACCGGGGAGCTGTTTTTT.